The next 28 T cell receptor beta chains were all read from a single sample in a study of T cell responses to AZD1222 COVID-19 vaccine. Data came from immunoSEQ multiplex PCR; TCRdb stores just in-frame clones and leaves some out. The sample lists about 200,000 clones, approximately 91% occurring once. The source material was peripheral blood, sampled 28 days after the second AZD1222 dose. Source of these receptors: an adult who received the AZD1222 COVID-19 vaccine.

This clone was observed once. This chain uses TRBV3-1 (or the pseudogene TRBV3-2) with TRBJ2-2; weak D call: TRBD2 (6 bases). The V gene lost 4 bases and the J gene lost 4 bases, with 25 bases spanning the gap. CDR1 and CDR2 (germline): LGHDT, YNNKEL (reference sequence). This CDR3 comprises 19 residues. The CDR3 DNA follows: TGTGCCAGCAGCCCCCGTTGGGGTCAGGGAGGACTGATCACCGGGGAGCTGTTTTTT. Protein product: CASSPRWGQGGLITGELFF.

The V call is TRBV15, the J call TRBJ1-1; possible D gene TRBD1, 5 bases. The length of the CDR3 is 16 residues. Germline CDR1 is LNHNV and CDR2 is YYDKDF (reference sequence). V lost 1 base and J 5 bases, leaving 17 bases between the germline ends. CDR3 in amino acids: CATSRGKGIEITEAFF. The CDR3 DNA reads as TGTGCCACCAGCAGAGGGAAGGGGATAGAAATAACTGAAGCTTTCTTT.

V gene TRBV7-9 combines with J gene TRBJ1-2; TRBD1 aligns across 9 bases. Per germline, CDR1 SEHNR and CDR2 FQNEAQ (reference sequence). V gave up 3 bases and J gave up 5 bases; unmatched junction bases: 1. CDR3 length: 13 amino acids. The chain's CDR3 is CASSLGTGYGYTF. DNA for the CDR3: TGTGCCAGCAGCTTGGGGACAGGGTATGGCTACACCTTC.

This rearrangement joins TRBV27 to TRBJ2-5; 11 bases fit TRBD1. This CDR3 region has 16 residues. V lost 3 bases and J lost 4; bases outside the gene matches: 7. CDR1 and CDR2 from the germline V gene are MNHEY and SMNVEV (reference sequence). DNA for the CDR3: TGTGCCAGCAGTTTCCGAGGACAGGGGGCACGAGAGACCCAGTACTTC. As protein: CASSFRGQGARETQYF.

The rearrangement joins TRBV7-9 to TRBJ1-5; D unclear. The ends were cut back, 0 bases at V and 4 bases at J, with 4 bases in the middle. Germline-derived CDR1 and CDR2 are SEHNR and FQNEAQ (reference sequence). This CDR3 is built from 13 residues. The CDR3 nucleotides read TGTGCCAGCAGCTTAGCGCGGAATCAGCCCCAGCATTTT. Translated, it gives CASSLARNQPQHF.

This sequence joins TRBV9 and TRBJ1-4; TRBD1 matches at 9 bases. After removal of 4 bases from V and 5 bases from J, the junction contained 3 bases not matched to a gene. CDR3 length equals 14 residues. Germline CDR1 is SGDLS and CDR2 is YYNGEE. CDR3 nucleotide sequence: TGTGCCAGCAGCAGGGACAGGGCCAATGAAAAACTGTTTTTT. As protein: CASSRDRANEKLFF.

This clone was observed once. The chain employs TRBV28 and TRBJ2-3; no reliable D call. This CDR3 region has 11 residues. Germline assignment: CDR1 MDHEN and CDR2 SYDVKM. V lost 6 bases and J 8 bases, leaving 9 bases between the germline ends. CDR3 bases: TGTGCCAGCAGCTCTGAACCTACGCAGTATTTT. Amino acids: CASSSEPTQYF. The whole variable domain, remainder taken from reference TRBV28 and TRBJ2-3, is DVKVTQSSRYLVKRTGEKVFLECVQDMDHENMFWYRQDPGLGLRLIYFSYDVKMKEKGDIPEGYSVSREKKERFSLILESASTNQTSMYLCASSSEPTQYFGPGTRLTVL.

This chain uses TRBV9 with TRBJ2-5; possibly TRBD1 for D (5 bases). Per germline, CDR1 SGDLS and CDR2 YYNGEE. With 4 bases removed from V and 1 base from J, the gap between germline ends came to 14 bases. The CDR3 runs 15 residues. The CDR3 protein is CASSLRPTAQETQYF. The CDR3 coding sequence is TGTGCCAGCAGCCTCCGCCCGACAGCCCAAGAGACCCAGTACTTC.

This clone was seen only a few times. The chain uses TRBV28 and TRBJ2-7; 14 bases are a match to TRBD2. V was pared by 6 bases and J by 3 bases, with 1 base of the junction left unmatched. Germline assignment: CDR1 MDHEN and CDR2 SYDVKM. The CDR3 is made up of 14 amino acids. CDR3 DNA sequence: TGTGCCAGCAGAGGGACTAGCGGGAGCTACGAGCAGTACTTC. Protein: CASRGTSGSYEQYF.

The genes are TRBV11-2 and TRBJ2-1; TRBD2 might be the D (6 bases). There are 13 residues in the CDR3. The V gene's germline CDR1 is SGHAT and CDR2 FQNNGV. Trimming removed 1 base at V and 9 bases at J, with 10 bases between. CDR3 sequence (DNA): TGTGCCAGCAGCTTAGGTACGGGAGCTGAGCAGTTCTTC. It yields the protein CASSLGTGAEQFF.

The V call is TRBV4-2, the J call TRBJ1-1; 12 positions match TRBD1. Germline lookup yields CDR1 LGHNA and CDR2 YNFKEQ. The CDR3 covers 16 residues. The V gene end was trimmed by 4 bases and the J gene end by 3 bases; junction bases not matched to a gene: 6. The CDR3 loop reads CASSPRDRGRDTEAFF. CDR3 DNA sequence: TGTGCCAGCAGCCCCCGGGACAGGGGGCGGGACACTGAAGCTTTCTTT.

The rearrangement joins TRBV6-5 to TRBJ2-2, with D perhaps TRBD1 or TRBD2 (6 bases each). The V end lost 4 bases, the J end lost 0 bases, and 12 bases lay between the germline ends. This CDR3 has 16 residues. CDR1 is MNHEY and CDR2 is SVGAGI in the germline V gene. CDR3 loop: CASSFAGHTNTGELFF. DNA of the CDR3: TGTGCCAGCAGTTTTGCGGGACACACGAACACCGGGGAGCTGTTTTTT.

The chain joins TRBV19 to TRBJ1-2; D not certain. The CDR3 loop spans 14 amino acids. The germline gives CDR1 LNHDA, CDR2 SQIVND (reference sequence). V dropped 3 bases and J dropped 8 bases, with 16 bases sitting between them. The CDR3 region is CASSMVAGGRGYTF. The DNA for the CDR3 is TGTGCCAGTAGTATGGTGGCGGGCGGACGGGGCTACACCTTC.

The chain couples TRBV14 to TRBJ1-4; D not certain. Germline V gene sequence: CDR1 SGHDN, CDR2 FVKESK. The length of the CDR3 is 15 residues. The V and J ends lost 1 base and 7 bases respectively, with 13 bases between them. The DNA of the CDR3 is TGTGCCAGCAGCCAAGTAAGAGGCGTAGCTGAAAAACTGTTTTTT. Its translation is CASSQVRGVAEKLFF. Full variable domain (remainder filled in from reference TRBV14 and TRBJ1-4): EAGVTQFPSHSVIEKGQTVTLRCDPISGHDNLYWYRRVMGKEIKFLLHFVKESKQDESGMPNNRFLAERTGGTYSTLKVQPAELEDSGVYFCASSQVRGVAEKLFFGSGTQLSVL.

This clone was seen just once. The CDR3 DNA is TGTGCCAGCAGCCCCCGGGACTACTCCTACGAGCAGTACTTC. Translating it yields CASSPRDYSYEQYF. The chain carries TRBV9 and TRBJ2-7, with TRBD2 identical over 7 bases. Germline values: CDR1 SGDLS, CDR2 YYNGEE. This CDR3 spans 14 amino acids. After removal of 4 bases from V and 0 bases from J, the junction contained 4 bases not matched to a gene.

V and J are TRBV30 and TRBJ2-7, with D tentatively TRBD1 (6 bases). V was cut by 4 bases and J by 3 bases, with 13 bases left in between. In germline, CDR1 is GTSNPN, CDR2 SVGIG (reference sequence). This CDR3 spans 13 amino acids. CDR3 region: CAWKQGPIYEQYF. CDR3 nucleotide sequence: TGTGCCTGGAAGCAGGGGCCCATCTACGAGCAGTACTTC.

V and J are TRBV10-3 and TRBJ2-7; 7 bases match TRBD2. Germline assignment: CDR1 ENHRY and CDR2 SYGVKD. The V and J ends lost 1 base and 0 bases, in that order; junction bases with no gene match: 6. The CDR3 extends over 16 amino acids. The CDR3 sequence is CAISEWGGVGSYEQYF. The DNA for the CDR3 is TGTGCCATCAGTGAGTGGGGGGGAGTAGGCTCCTACGAGCAGTACTTC.

The gene calls are TRBV4-3 and TRBJ2-3; TRBD2 agrees at 8 bases. The V gene's germline CDR1 is LGHNA and CDR2 YSLEER. CDR3 length: 18 amino acids. Trimming took 4 bases from V and 2 from J; bases not matched to a gene: 14. In DNA form, the CDR3 reads TGCGCCAGCAGCCGACTTCCTCGTAGCGGGAAAAACACAGATACGCAGTATTTT. This encodes CASSRLPRSGKNTDTQYF.

The chain recombines TRBV7-9 with TRBJ1-4; 8 nucleotides align to TRBD1. The CDR3 runs to 14 residues. V lost 5 bases, J lost 8 bases, and 7 bases stayed unmatched. The germline V gene encodes CDR1 SEHNR and CDR2 FQNEAQ (reference sequence). CDR3 in DNA: TGTGCCAGCAGCCCGGGACAGGATGGGGAAAAACTGTTTTTT. Protein sequence: CASSPGQDGEKLFF.

The chain employs TRBV4-1 and TRBJ2-7; D not resolved. Germline assignment: CDR1 MGHRA and CDR2 YSYEKL. The ends were cut back, 2 bases at V and 2 bases at J, with 10 bases in the middle. The CDR3 contains 14 residues. In DNA, the CDR3 is TGCGCCAGCAGCCAAATGGGGTGGCCCTACGAGCAGTACTTC. Translation gives CASSQMGWPYEQYF.

The rearrangement uses TRBV5-5 and TRBJ2-1; 8 bases are shared with TRBD2. Germline trimming cut 1 base from V and 6 bases from J; bases unmatched to any gene: 6. This CDR3 spans 15 amino acids. Germline V gene data show CDR1 as SGHKS and CDR2 as YYEKEE (reference sequence). Written as DNA, the CDR3 is TGTGCCAGCAGCTTGTACAGCGGGAGATCCAATGAGCAGTTCTTC. Translation gives CASSLYSGRSNEQFF.

The chain joins TRBV3-1 (or the pseudogene TRBV3-2) to TRBJ2-1; D gene ambiguous. The CDR3 runs 18 residues. CDR1 and CDR2 from the germline V gene are LGHDT and YNNKEL (reference sequence). V was trimmed by 1 base and J by 0 bases, leaving 16 bases between them. This CDR3 is CASSQAGVTLSSYNEQFF. CDR3 DNA: TGTGCCAGCAGCCAAGCCGGAGTCACTCTGAGCTCCTACAATGAGCAGTTCTTC.

This rearrangement joins TRBV19 to TRBJ2-5; 10 bases line up with TRBD1. Germline V lookup: CDR1 LNHDA, CDR2 SQIVND (reference sequence). The CDR3 extends over 14 amino acids. With V trimmed by 4 bases and J by 4 bases, 3 bases remained unmatched. For the CDR3, the DNA is TGTGCCAGTAGTACTGACAGGGGGCGAGAGACCCAGTACTTC. Protein sequence: CASSTDRGRETQYF.

There are a few counts of this clone. Here the CDR3 DNA reads TGTGCCTGGAGTGTACGCCCGGACGGTGGCTACACCTTC. Translation gives CAWSVRPDGGYTF. This sequence joins TRBV30 and TRBJ1-2, with D uncertain. Germline V lookup: CDR1 GTSNPN, CDR2 SVGIG (reference sequence). The CDR3 length is 13 residues. With 0 bases removed from V and 7 bases from J, the gap between germline ends came to 12 bases.

The chain has TRBV19 and TRBJ1-2, with D possibly TRBD1 on 5 matching bases. V was clipped by 3 bases and J by 3 bases, with 8 bases between them. The CDR3 spans 13 residues. Germline-derived CDR1 and CDR2 are LNHDA and SQIVND (reference sequence). DNA for the CDR3: TGTGCCAGTAGTATGAGGGGCGACTATGGCTACACCTTC. The encoded protein is CASSMRGDYGYTF.

This chain's CDR3 is CASSRSSYEQYF. DNA of the CDR3: TGTGCCAGCAGTCGGAGCTCCTACGAGCAGTACTTC. The V gene is TRBV6-2 or TRBV6-3, the J gene TRBJ2-7; D not certain. V shed 5 bases and J shed 0 bases, with 5 bases lying between them. There are 12 residues in the CDR3. Germline CDR1 and CDR2: MNHEY and SVGEGT.

The gene calls are TRBV9 and TRBJ2-5, with TRBD2 identical over 7 bases. V lost 2 bases, J lost 9 bases, and 4 bases stayed unmatched. The germline CDR1 and CDR2 sequences are SGDLS and YYNGEE. The CDR3 is made up of 12 amino acids. The CDR3 reads CASSVGGEPQYF. CDR3 nucleotide sequence: TGTGCCAGCAGCGTGGGGGGGGAGCCCCAGTACTTC.

The chain links TRBV4-2 to TRBJ2-7; the match to TRBD2 covers 8 bases. In germline, CDR1 is LGHNA, CDR2 YNFKEQ. This CDR3 region has 17 residues. V lost 2 bases and J lost 7; bases outside the gene matches: 16. The CDR3 region is CASSQRDVGRGRPEQYF. CDR3 DNA sequence: TGTGCCAGCAGCCAAAGGGACGTGGGGCGCGGGAGGCCAGAGCAGTACTTC.